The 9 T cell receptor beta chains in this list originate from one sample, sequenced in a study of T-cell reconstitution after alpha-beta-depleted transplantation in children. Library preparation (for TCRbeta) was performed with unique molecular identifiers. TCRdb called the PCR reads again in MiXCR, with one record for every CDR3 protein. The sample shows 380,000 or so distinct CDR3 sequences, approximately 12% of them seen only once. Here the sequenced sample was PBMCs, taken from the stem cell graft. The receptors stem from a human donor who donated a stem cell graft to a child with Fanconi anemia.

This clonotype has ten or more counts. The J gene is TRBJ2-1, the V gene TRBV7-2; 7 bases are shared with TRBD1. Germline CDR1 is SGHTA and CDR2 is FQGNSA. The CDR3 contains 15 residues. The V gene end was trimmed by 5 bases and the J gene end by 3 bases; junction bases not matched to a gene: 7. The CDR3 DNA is TGTGCCAGCAGCCTAGGGGGACAGTACTACAATGAGCAGTTCTTC. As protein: CASSLGGQYYNEQFF. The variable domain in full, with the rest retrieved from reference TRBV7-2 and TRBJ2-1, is GAGVSQSPSNKVTEKGKDVELRCDPISGHTALYWYRQSLGQGLEFLIYFQGNSAPDKSGLPSDRFSAERTGGSVSTLTIQRTQQEDSAVYLCASSLGGQYYNEQFFGPGTRLTVL.

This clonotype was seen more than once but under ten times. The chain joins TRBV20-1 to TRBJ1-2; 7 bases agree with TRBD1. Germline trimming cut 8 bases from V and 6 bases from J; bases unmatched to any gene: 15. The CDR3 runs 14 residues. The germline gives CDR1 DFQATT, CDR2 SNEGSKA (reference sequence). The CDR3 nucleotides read TGCAGTCCTAATCCGGGACAGTTTCGGCATGGCTACACCTTC. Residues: CSPNPGQFRHGYTF.

Here the CDR3 DNA reads TGTGCCAGCAGTTTAAACCTCGCTGAAGCTTTCTTT. Its protein product is CASSLNLAEAFF. The rearrangement joins TRBV12-3 or TRBV12-4 to TRBJ1-1, with D hard to call. The CDR3 sequence is 12 residues long. Trimming stripped 2 bases from V and 6 bases from J, with 7 bases between.

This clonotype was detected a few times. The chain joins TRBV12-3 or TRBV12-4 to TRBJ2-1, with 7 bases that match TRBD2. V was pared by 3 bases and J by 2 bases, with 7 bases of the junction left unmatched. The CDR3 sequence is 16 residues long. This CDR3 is CASSFGGRATYNEQFF. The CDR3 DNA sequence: TGTGCCAGCAGTTTTGGTGGGAGGGCTACCTACAATGAGCAGTTCTTC.

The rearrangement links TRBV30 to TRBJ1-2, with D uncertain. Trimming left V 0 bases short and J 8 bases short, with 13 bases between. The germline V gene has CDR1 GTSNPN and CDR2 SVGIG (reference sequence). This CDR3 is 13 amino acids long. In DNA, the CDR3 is TGTGCCTGGAGTGTAGGAAGGTGGTGGGGCTACACCTTC. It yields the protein CAWSVGRWWGYTF.

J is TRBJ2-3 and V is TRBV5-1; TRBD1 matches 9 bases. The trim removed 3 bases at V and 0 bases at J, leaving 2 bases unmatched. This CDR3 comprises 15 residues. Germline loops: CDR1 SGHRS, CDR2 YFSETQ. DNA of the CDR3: TGCGCCAGCAGCTGGACAGGGGACAGCACAGATACGCAGTATTTT. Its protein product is CASSWTGDSTDTQYF.

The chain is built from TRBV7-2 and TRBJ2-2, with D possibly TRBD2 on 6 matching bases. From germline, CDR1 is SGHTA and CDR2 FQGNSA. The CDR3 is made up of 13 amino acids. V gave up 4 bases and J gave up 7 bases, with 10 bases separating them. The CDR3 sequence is CASSWGTFGELFF. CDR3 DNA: TGTGCCAGCAGCTGGGGGACTTTCGGGGAGCTGTTTTTT.

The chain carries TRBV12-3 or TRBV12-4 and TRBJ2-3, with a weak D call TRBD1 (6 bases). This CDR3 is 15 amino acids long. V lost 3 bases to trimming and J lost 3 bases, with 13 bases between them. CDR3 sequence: CASSLTGKGTDTQYF. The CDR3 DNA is TGTGCCAGCAGTTTGACAGGCAAGGGGACAGATACGCAGTATTTT.

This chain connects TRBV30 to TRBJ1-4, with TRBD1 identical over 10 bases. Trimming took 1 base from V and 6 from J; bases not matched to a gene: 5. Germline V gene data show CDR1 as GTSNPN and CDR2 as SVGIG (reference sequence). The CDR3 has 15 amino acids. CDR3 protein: CAWSALGTGDEKLFF. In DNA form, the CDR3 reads TGTGCCTGGAGTGCCCTCGGGACAGGGGATGAAAAACTGTTTTTT.